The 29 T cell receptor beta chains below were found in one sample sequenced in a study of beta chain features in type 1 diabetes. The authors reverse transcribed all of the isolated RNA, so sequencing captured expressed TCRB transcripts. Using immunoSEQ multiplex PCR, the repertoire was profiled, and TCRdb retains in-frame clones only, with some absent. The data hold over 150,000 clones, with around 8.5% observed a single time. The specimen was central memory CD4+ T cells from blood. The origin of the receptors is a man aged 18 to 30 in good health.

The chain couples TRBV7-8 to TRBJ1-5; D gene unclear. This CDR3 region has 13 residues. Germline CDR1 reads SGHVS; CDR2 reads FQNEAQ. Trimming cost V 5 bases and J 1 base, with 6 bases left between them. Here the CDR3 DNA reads TGTGCCAGCAGCCTAGTAAGCAATCAGCCCCAGCATTTT. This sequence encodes CASSLVSNQPQHF. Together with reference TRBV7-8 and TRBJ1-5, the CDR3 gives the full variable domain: GAGVSQSPRYKVAKRGQDVALRCDPISGHVSLFWYQQALGQGPEFLTYFQNEAQLDKSGLPSDRFFAERPEGSVSTLKIQRTQQEDSAVYLCASSLVSNQPQHFGDGTRLSIL.

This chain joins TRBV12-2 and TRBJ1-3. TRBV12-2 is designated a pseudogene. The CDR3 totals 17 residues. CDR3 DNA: TGTGCAAGTCGCTCTCAACCGGTCTCGTCGGGAGGAAACACCATATATTTT. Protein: CASRSQPVSSGGNTIYF.

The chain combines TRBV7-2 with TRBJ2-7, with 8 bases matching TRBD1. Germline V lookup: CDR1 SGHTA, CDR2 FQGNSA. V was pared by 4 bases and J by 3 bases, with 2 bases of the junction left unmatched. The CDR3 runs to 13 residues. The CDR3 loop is CASSSTGGYEQYF. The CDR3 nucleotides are TGTGCCAGCAGCTCAACAGGGGGCTACGAGCAGTACTTC.

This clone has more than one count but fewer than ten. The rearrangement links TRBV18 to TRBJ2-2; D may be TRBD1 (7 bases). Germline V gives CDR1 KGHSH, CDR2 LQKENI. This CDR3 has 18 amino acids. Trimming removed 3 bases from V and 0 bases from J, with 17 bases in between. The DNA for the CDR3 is TGTGCCAGCTCACCTCAGGGGGGACCGATTGCGAACACCGGGGAGCTGTTTTTT. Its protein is CASSPQGGPIANTGELFF.

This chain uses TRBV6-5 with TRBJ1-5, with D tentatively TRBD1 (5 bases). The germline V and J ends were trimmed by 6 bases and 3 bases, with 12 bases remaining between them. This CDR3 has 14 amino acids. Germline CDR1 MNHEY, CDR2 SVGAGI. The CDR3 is CASSGGRNNQPQHF. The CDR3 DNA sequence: TGTGCCAGCAGCGGGGGACGGAACAATCAGCCCCAGCATTTT.

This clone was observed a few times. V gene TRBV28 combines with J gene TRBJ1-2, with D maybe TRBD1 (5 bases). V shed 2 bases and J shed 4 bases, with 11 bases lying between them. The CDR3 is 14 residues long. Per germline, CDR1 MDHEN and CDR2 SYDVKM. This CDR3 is CASSLGGVAYGYTF. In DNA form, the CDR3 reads TGTGCCAGCAGTTTAGGAGGGGTAGCCTATGGCTACACCTTC.

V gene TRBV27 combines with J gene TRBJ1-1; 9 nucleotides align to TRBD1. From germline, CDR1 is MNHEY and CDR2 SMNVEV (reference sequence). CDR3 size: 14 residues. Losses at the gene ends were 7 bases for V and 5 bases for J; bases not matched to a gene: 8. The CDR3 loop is CASNPGQGRTEAFF. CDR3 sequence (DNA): TGTGCCAGCAACCCGGGACAGGGCAGGACTGAAGCTTTCTTT.

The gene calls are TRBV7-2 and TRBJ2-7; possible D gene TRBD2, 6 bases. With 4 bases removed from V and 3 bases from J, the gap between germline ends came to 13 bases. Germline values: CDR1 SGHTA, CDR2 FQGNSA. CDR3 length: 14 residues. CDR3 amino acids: CASSWRDSRYEQYF. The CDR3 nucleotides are TGTGCCAGCAGCTGGCGGGACTCGCGCTACGAGCAGTACTTC.

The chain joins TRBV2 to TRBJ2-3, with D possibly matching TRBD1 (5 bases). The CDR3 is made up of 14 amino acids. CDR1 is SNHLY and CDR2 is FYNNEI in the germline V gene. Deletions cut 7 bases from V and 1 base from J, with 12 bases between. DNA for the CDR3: TGTGCCAGCAAAGGGGCCCAAGGCACAGATACGCAGTATTTT. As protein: CASKGAQGTDTQYF.

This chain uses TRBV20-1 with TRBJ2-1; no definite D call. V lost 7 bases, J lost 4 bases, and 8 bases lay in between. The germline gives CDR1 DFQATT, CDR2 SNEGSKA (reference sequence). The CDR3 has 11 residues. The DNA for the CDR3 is TGCAGTGGAGAACTTTACAATGAGCAGTTCTTC. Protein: CSGELYNEQFF.

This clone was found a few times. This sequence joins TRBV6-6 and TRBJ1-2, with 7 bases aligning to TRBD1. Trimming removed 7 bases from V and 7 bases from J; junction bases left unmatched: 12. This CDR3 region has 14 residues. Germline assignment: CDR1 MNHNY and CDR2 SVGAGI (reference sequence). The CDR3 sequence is CASMTGQEGFGYTF. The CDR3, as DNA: TGTGCCAGCATGACAGGACAGGAGGGTTTTGGCTACACCTTC.

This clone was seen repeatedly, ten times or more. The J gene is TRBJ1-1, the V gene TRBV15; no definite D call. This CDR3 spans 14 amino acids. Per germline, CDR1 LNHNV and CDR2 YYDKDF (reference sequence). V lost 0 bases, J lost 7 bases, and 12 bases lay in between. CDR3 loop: CATSRDRAAVEAFF. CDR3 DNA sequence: TGTGCCACCAGCAGAGATCGTGCGGCCGTTGAAGCTTTCTTT.

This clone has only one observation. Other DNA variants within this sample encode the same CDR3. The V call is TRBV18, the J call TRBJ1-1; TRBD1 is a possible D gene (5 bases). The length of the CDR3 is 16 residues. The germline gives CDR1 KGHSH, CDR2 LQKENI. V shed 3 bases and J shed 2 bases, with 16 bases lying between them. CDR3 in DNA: TGTGCCAGCTCACCCCCCGGGGGGAGGGGAAACACTGAAGCTTTCTTT. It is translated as CASSPPGGRGNTEAFF.

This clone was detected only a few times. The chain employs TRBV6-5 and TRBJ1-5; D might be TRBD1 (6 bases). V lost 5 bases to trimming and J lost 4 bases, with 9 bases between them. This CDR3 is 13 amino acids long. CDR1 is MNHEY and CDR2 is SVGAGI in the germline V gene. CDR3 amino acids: CASSPDRNQPQHF. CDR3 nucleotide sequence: TGTGCCAGCAGTCCCGACAGGAATCAGCCCCAGCATTTT.

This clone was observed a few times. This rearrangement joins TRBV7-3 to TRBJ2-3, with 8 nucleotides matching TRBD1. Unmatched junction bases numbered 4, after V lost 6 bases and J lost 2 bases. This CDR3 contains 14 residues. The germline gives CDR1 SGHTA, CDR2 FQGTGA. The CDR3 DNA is TGTGCCAGCAGGCAGGGGGCCACCACAGATACGCAGTATTTT. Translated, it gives CASRQGATTDTQYF.

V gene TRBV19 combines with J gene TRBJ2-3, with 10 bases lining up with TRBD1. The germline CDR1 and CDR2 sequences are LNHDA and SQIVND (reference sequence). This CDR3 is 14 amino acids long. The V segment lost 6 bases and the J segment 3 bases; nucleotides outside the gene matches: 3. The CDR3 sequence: CASSEGQGTDTQYF. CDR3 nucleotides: TGTGCCAGTAGCGAGGGACAGGGGACAGATACGCAGTATTTT. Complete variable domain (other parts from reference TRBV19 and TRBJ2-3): DGGITQSPKYLFRKEGQNVTLSCEQNLNHDAMYWYRQDPGQGLRLIYYSQIVNDFQKGDIAEGYSVSREKKESFPLTVTSAQKNPTAFYLCASSEGQGTDTQYFGPGTRLTVL.

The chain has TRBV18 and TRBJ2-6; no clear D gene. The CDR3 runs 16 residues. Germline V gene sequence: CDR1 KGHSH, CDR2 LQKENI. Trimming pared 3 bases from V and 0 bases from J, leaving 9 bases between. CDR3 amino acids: CASSPNKRSGANVLTF. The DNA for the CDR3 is TGTGCCAGCTCACCCAATAAGCGCTCTGGGGCCAACGTCCTGACTTTC.

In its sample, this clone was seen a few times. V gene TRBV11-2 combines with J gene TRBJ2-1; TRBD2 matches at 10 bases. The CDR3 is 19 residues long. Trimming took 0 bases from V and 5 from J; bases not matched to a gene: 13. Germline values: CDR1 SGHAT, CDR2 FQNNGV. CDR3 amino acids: CASSLEMLASGGLNNEQFF. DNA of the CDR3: TGTGCCAGCAGCTTAGAGATGTTAGCTAGCGGGGGACTAAACAATGAGCAGTTCTTC.

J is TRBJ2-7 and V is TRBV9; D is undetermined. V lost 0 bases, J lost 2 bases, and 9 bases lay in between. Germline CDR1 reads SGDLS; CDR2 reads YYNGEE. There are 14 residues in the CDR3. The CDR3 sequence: CASSVEHTPYEQYF. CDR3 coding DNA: TGTGCCAGCAGCGTAGAACATACCCCCTACGAGCAGTACTTC.

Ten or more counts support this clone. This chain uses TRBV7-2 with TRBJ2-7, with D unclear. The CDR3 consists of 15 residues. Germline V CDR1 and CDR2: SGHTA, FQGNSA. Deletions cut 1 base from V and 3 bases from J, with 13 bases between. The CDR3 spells CASSLVSGSNYEQYF. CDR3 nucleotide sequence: TGTGCCAGCAGCTTAGTCAGTGGCTCGAACTACGAGCAGTACTTC.

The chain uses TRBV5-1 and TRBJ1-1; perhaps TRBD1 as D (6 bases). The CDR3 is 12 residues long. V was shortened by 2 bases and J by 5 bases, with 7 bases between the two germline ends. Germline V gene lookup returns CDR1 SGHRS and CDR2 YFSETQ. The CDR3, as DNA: TGCGCCAGCAGCTTCACAGGGACTGAAGCTTTCTTT. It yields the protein CASSFTGTEAFF.

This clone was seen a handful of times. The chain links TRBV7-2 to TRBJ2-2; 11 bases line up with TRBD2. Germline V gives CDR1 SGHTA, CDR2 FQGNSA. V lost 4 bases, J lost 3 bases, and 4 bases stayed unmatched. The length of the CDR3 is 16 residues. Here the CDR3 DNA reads TGTGCCAGCAGCTATATAGCGGGAGGGCACACCGGGGAGCTGTTTTTT. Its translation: CASSYIAGGHTGELFF.

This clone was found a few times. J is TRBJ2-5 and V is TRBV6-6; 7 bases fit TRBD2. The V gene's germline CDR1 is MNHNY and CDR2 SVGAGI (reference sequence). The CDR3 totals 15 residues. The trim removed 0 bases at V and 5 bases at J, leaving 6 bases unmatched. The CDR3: CASSYSGGGLETQYF. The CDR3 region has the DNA TGTGCCAGCAGTTACTCGGGGGGGGGATTGGAGACCCAGTACTTC.

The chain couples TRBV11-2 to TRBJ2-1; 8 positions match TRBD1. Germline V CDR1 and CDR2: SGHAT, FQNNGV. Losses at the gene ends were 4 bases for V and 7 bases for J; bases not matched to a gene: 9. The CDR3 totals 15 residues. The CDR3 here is CASSYRQGYWNEQFF. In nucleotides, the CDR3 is TGTGCCAGCAGCTATAGACAGGGGTATTGGAATGAGCAGTTCTTC. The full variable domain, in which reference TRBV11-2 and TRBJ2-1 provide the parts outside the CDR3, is EAGVAQSPRYKIIEKRQSVAFWCNPISGHATLYWYQQILGQGPKLLIQFQNNGVVDDSQLPKDRFSAERLKGVDSTLKIQPAKLEDSAVYLCASSYRQGYWNEQFFGPGTRLTVL.

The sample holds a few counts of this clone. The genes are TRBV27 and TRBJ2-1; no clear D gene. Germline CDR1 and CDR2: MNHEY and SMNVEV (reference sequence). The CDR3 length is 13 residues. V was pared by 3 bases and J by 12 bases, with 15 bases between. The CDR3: CASSFHENTVQFF. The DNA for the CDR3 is TGTGCCAGCAGTTTTCACGAAAATACGGTGCAGTTCTTC.

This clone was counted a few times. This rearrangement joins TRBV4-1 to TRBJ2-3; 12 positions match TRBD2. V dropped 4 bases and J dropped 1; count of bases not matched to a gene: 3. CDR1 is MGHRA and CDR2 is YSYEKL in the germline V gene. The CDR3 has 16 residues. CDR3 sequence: CASSPRLAGGTDTQYF. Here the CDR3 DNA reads TGCGCCAGCAGCCCAAGACTAGCGGGGGGCACAGATACGCAGTATTTT.

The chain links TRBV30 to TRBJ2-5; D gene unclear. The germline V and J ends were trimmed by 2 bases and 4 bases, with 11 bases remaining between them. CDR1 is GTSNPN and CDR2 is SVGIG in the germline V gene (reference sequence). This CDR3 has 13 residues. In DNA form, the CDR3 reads TGTGCCTGGAGTTTCGACTCGGGAGAGACCCAGTACTTC. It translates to CAWSFDSGETQYF.

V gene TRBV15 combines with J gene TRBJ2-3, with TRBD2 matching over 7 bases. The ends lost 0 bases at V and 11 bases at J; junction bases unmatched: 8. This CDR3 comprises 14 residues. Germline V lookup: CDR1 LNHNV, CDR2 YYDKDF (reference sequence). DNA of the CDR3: TGTGCCACCAGCAGAGATGAGGCGGGCGGGAGGCAGTATTTT. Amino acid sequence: CATSRDEAGGRQYF.

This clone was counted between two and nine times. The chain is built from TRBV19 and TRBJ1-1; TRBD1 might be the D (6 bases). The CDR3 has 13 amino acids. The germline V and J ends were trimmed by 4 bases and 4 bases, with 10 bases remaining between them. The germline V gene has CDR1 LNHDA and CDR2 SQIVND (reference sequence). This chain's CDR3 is CASSRGGGTEAFF. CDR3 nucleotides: TGTGCCAGTAGTAGAGGGGGGGGCACTGAAGCTTTCTTT.